This TCR beta chain was recovered during a study of cytomegalovirus exposure and HLA in healthy donors (dated by TCRdb to the late 2010s). For the wider study: In an earlier analysis of 450 to 750 of the donors, 250 to 300 Gb of sequence data and 90 million to 120 million unique TCR beta sequences from 150 million to 200 million T cells were reported. An earlier analysis of several hundred of the donors applied high-throughput TCR beta sequencing to assess whether each TCR beta V gene segment acted as functional or pseudogenic. Among the 398 genotyped donors, approximately 77% belonged to the genetic ancestry cluster associated with self-reported Caucasian donors. The T cell repertoires of 666 subjects were profiled by immunosequencing and related to cytomegalovirus serostatus. In a later analysis, previously published TCR beta repertoires from 666 donors were re-analyzed and high-resolution HLA genotyping was added so that TCR occurrence patterns could be studied. Along with the 666-subject first cohort, a separate validation cohort of over 90 different subjects was used. Donor age, sex, ethnicity and CMV serostatus were compiled alongside the repertoire data. The study aimed to test whether signatures of past pathogen exposure could be identified by cataloging public T cell receptors. About 300 gigabases of sequencing data and approximately 93 million unique TCR sequences were included in an early release covering under 650 HLA-typed donors. Typing coverage varied by locus: roughly 629-640 donors for A, B, C, DRB1 and DQB1; some 520 for DQA1; more than 600 for DPA1; roughly 450 for DPB1. In a later genetic analysis, genome-wide SNP genotypes for 398 of the 666 donors were used, and that subset was treated as a discovery cohort. Both class I and class II loci were covered by HLA typing, at four-digit resolution. In the later analysis, no new phenotypic data were used to find candidate immune exposures; instead, reliance was placed on TCR beta sequences and their occurrence across donors. A few DR-DQ haplotypes were treated as single units for association and clustering because of strong linkage in the cohort. Every discovery cohort repertoire had been produced on one sequencing platform. The study combined high-throughput TCR immunosequencing, statistical association of individual TCRs with disease status, and machine learning to predict cytomegalovirus infection status. Among 300 to 450 genotyped donors of the cohort, an average of about 240,000 unique TCR beta nucleotide sequences were sequenced per donor, roughly 20% of them non-productive. The investigation overall reported the following: When HLA alleles, especially DR and DQ, strongly co-occurred, attributing TCR associations to individual alleles was difficult. A later genetic analysis reported fewer N-insertions in productive TCRs among donors in an Asian-associated ancestry cluster than the approximately 700-donor mean. A further reported finding was that TCR beta sequences accurately predicted the HLA-A and HLA-B alleles for most subjects in the first cohort. Immune exposure information for the cohort was limited to CMV serostatus. Specific HLA alleles were associated with 15,000 to 20,000 TCR beta sequences at a false discovery rate of 0.05 in a later analysis. Linkage disequilibrium might explain the correlated functional status among segregating V segments, but an unknown experimental factor could not be excluded. According to a later analysis, TCR association rates differed among HLA loci, with DRB1 alleles showing the most associated TCRs and HLA-C alleles showing the fewest. In vitro tests confirmed that a few of the cytomegalovirus-associated TCR beta chains recognize cytomegalovirus antigens. Some IMGT-functional V segments, including TRBV6-2 and TRBV6-3, could not be distinguished by the 87-base-pair reads and were therefore excluded. Most TCR sequences were seen in very few donors, while some public TCRs were found in many individuals. In this cohort, only TCR beta chains were sequenced, and detectable features were limited by the absence of alpha or paired-chain data. In a later analysis, HLA-associated TCR beta chains were found to be more clonally expanded and to have lower generation probabilities than equally common non-associated chains. It was suggested by the authors that the approach could potentially be generalized to other disease states and immunological phenotypes. A later analysis found that most CMV-associated TCR beta chains appeared HLA-restricted, with HLA associations seemingly driven largely by CMV exposure. The study listed 170 or so TCR beta chains as associated with cytomegalovirus. Because some donors lacked HLA typing at each locus, the association tests relied only on the typed subset. A later analysis reported that several top co-occurrence clusters appeared linked to parvovirus B19, influenza, CMV and Epstein-Barr virus. In an earlier analysis of several hundred of the donors, most TCR beta V segments were observed in productive rearrangements about 87% or about 30% of the time, broadly matching IMGT annotations. Because counts were too low, approximately 18 rarely observed V segments, including chromosome 9 orphons, were excluded from the earlier analysis of several hundred of the donors. A cluster of highly shared sequence variants was judged likely to represent a technical artifact of the sequencing pipeline. An association between a missense DCLRE1C variant and V-gene and J-gene trimming of TCR beta chains was found in a later genetic analysis and replicated in an independent cohort. Presence/absence analyses assumed roughly uniform sequencing depth across donors, an assumption that may not hold. The classifier was reported to diagnose cytomegalovirus status with high specificity and sensitivity in both the original cohort and the validation cohort.

As concerns this clone: Its recognized antigen is unknown. Qualities for individual bases were not recorded, and no much larger clone is one base off.

CDR1 MDHEN and CDR2 SYDVKM are derived from the germline V gene. The cysteine opens and the phenylalanine closes a CDR3 of 13 amino acids. The only DNA kept is the CDR3, 39 bases in frame from the first base. Deletion took 7 bases off V and 5 bases off J, with a span of 14 bases between the germline ends. The cohort comprised hundreds of healthy bone marrow donors. At the time of sampling, all cohort members were nominally healthy, though unrecorded immune exposures were likely present. The donor was CMV seronegative and belonged to the group of over 300 seronegative cohort members. Each donor provided a peripheral blood sample, and peripheral blood mononuclear cells were used for TCR beta sequencing. The Qiagen DNeasy Blood Extraction Kit was used to extract genomic DNA from the blood cell samples. Receptor amplification or capture employed the immunoSEQ multiplex PCR assay. The multiplex PCR relied on a mix of 60 forward primers for TCR Vbeta segments and 13 reverse primers for TCR Jbeta segments. The CDR3 region of rearranged TCR beta genes was amplified from genomic DNA by a multiplex PCR assay. On the Illumina HiSeq System, the amplified TCR beta libraries were sequenced as 87-base-pair reads. As for how the authors treated the data: A later analysis tallied roughly 78 million unique TCR beta chains across the 700 or so repertoires, and some 10 million of those chains were shared by two or more donors. Raw reads were error-corrected and collapsed into unique sequences by a nearest-neighbor algorithm in which closely related sequences were merged to remove PCR and sequencing errors. Alignment of CDR3 sequences to IMGT reference sequences was used to assign V, D and J gene segments. For a sequence to be retained, a match of at least six nucleotides was required to both a V gene segment and a J gene segment. A rearrangement counted as productive if the CDR3 had no stop codons and remained in frame with V and J, and every other rearrangement counted as non-productive. CDR3 was defined by IMGT convention, running from the second conserved V-encoded cysteine to the conserved J-encoded phenylalanine. In an earlier analysis of around 540 of the donors, sequences lacking an unambiguous match to a single V gene segment were excluded. An earlier analysis of under 750 of the donors called V segments functional above 56.7% productive rearrangements and segregating when the between-donor standard deviation exceeded 5%. A statistical classification framework was built for diagnosing cytomegalovirus status from the catalog of TCR beta chain sequences. In a later analysis, V and J genes were assigned by comparing TCR nucleotide sequences against IMGT/GENE-DB human TR gene sequences. The TCRdist pipeline was used in a later analysis to assign CDR3 sequences and most-parsimonious VDJ recombination scenarios. In a later analysis, each TCR beta chain was defined by its CDR3 amino acid sequence together with its V-gene family, and reads lacking a unique V-gene family were excluded. To address suspected cross-contamination and a sequencing artifact, a later analysis removed roughly 580 highly shared, low-generation-probability nucleotide sequences. A later analysis calculated a clonal expansion index for each public chain from normalized within-repertoire ranks of inferred template counts. A later analysis computed generation probabilities with a VDJ recombination model fitted to out-of-frame rearrangements, and checked the results against IGoR. A later analysis scored TCR-TCR, TCR-HLA and TCR-CMV co-occurrence with hypergeometric tests, applying a repertoire-size bias correction to TCR pairs. A later analysis estimated false discovery rates by permuting HLA or CMV assignments 20 times. A later analysis grouped co-occurring TCRs with DBSCAN, adding TCRdist sequence similarity when clustering within HLA-allele-positive subsets. For co-occurrence clustering, repertoires with fewer than 30,000 or more than 120,000 public chains were excluded, along with several repertoires with anomalous nucleotide sharing. The table was pulled from immuneACCESS by TCRdb, which kept in-frame rearrangements only. Such tables lose some clones; where checked, under half of the loss comes from unresolved V genes, and the rest has no known cause. The V and J calls and the clone size are those of that table, but D and trimming were determined from the DNA. This sample comprises some 190,000 clones, roughly 78% of them detected only once. 1.5% to 2% of the sample rests with the top ten.

The chain couples TRBV28 to TRBJ1-2; tentative D gene TRBD1, with 5 bases matching. The sequenced sample was PBMCs. The receptor's source is a woman aged 25 to 39 in good health and CMV-seronegative. The CDR3 loop reads CASTPLGHYGYTF. Read as DNA, the sequence is TGTGCCAGCACCCCTCTAGGACATTATGGCTACACCTTC.